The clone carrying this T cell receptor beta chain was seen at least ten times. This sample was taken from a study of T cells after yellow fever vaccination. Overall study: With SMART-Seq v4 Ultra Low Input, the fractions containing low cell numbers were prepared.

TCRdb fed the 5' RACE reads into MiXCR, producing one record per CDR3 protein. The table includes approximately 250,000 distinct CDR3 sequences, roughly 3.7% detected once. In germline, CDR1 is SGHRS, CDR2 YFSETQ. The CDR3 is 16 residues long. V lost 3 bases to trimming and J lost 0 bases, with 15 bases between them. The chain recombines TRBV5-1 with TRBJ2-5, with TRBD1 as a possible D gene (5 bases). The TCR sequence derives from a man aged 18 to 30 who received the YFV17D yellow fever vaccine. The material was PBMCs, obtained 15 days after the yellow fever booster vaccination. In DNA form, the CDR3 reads TGCGCCAGCAGCTACAACATCCAAGGGGACCAAGAGACCCAGTACTTC. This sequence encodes CASSYNIQGDQETQYF.